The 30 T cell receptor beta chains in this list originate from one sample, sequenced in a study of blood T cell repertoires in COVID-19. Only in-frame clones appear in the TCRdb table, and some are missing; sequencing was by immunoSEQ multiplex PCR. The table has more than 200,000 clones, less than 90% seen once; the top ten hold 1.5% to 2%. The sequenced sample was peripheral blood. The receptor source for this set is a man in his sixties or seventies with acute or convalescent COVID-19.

The CDR3 protein is CASSLRGQPINTEAFF. Written as DNA, the CDR3 is TGTGCCAGCAGCTTGAGGGGACAGCCAATTAACACTGAAGCTTTCTTT. This chain joins TRBV5-5 and TRBJ1-1, with 7 bases that match TRBD1. This CDR3 is 16 amino acids long. Germline trimming cut 1 base from V and 2 bases from J; bases unmatched to any gene: 8. The germline V gene encodes CDR1 SGHKS and CDR2 YYEKEE (reference sequence).

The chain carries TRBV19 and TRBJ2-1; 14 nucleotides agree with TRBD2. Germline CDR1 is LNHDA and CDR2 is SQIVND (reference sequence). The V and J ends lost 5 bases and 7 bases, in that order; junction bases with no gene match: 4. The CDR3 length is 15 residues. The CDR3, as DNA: TGTGCCAGTAGTTTCGGGACTAGCGGGGGTAATGAGCAGTTCTTC. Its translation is CASSFGTSGGNEQFF.

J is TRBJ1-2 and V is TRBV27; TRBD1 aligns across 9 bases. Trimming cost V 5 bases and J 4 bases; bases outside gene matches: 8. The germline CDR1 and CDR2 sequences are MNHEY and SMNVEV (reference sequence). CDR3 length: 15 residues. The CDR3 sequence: CASSLSTGGTYGYTF. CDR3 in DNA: TGTGCCAGCAGTCTAAGTACAGGGGGCACCTATGGCTACACCTTC.

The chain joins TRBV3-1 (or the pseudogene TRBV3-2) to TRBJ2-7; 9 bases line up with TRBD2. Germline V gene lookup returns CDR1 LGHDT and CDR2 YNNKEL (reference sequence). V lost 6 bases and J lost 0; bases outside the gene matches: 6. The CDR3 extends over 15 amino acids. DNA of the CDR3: TGTGCCAGCAGGGAGGCGGGAGGGTCCTCCTACGAGCAGTACTTC. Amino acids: CASREAGGSSYEQYF.

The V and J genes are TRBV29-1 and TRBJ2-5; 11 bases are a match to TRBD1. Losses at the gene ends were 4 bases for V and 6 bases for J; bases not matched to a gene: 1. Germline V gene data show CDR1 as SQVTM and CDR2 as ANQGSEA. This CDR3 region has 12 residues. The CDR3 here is CSVGTGGQTQYF. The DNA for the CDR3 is TGCAGCGTTGGGACAGGGGGCCAGACCCAGTACTTC.

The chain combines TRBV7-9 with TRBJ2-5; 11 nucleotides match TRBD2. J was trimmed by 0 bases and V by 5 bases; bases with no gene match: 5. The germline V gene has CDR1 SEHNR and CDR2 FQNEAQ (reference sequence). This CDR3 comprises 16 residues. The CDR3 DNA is TGTGCCAGCAGCCCCCGACTAGCGGGGTACCAAGAGACCCAGTACTTC. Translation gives CASSPRLAGYQETQYF.

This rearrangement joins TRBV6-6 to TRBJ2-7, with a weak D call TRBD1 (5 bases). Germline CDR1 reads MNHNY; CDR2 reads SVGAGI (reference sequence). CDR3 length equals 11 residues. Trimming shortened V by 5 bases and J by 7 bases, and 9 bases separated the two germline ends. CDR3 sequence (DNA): TGTGCCAGCAGTCCAGGGAAGGAGCAGTACTTC. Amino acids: CASSPGKEQYF.

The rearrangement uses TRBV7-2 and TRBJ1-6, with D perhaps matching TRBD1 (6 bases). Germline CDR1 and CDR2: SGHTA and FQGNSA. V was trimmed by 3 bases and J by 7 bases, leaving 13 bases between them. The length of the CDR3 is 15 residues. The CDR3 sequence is CASSFSRGGNSPLHF. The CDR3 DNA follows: TGTGCCAGCAGCTTTTCCAGGGGAGGGAATTCACCCCTCCACTTT.

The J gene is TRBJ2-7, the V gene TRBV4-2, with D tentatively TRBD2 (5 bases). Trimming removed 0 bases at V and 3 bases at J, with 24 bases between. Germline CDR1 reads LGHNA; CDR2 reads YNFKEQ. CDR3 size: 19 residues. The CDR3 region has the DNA TGTGCCAGCAGCCAAGAGCCGTCGCGTCGCGTGGGAGCCAACTACGAGCAGTACTTC. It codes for CASSQEPSRRVGANYEQYF.

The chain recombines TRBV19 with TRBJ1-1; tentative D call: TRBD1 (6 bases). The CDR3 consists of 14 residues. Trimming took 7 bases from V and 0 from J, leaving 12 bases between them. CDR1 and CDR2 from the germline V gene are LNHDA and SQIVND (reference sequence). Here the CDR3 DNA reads TGTGCCAGTACGTGGGGACATTTGAACACTGAAGCTTTCTTT. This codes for CASTWGHLNTEAFF.

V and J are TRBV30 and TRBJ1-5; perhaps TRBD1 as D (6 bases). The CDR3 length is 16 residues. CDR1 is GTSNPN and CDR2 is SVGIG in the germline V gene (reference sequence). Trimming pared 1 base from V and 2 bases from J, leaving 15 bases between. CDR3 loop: CAWSAPGQLGNQPQHF. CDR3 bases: TGTGCCTGGAGTGCCCCCGGACAGTTAGGCAATCAGCCCCAGCATTTT.

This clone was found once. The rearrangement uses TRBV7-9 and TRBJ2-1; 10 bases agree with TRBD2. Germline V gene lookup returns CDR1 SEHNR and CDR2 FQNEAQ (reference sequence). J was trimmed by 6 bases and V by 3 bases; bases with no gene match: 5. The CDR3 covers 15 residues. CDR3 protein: CASSFLAGAGNEQFF. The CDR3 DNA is TGTGCCAGCAGCTTCCTAGCGGGAGCCGGCAATGAGCAGTTCTTC.

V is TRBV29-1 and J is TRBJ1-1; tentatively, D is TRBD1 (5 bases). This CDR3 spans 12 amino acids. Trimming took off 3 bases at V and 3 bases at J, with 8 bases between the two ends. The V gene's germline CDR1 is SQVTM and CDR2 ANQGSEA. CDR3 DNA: TGCAGCGTTGACAGGGATGACACTGAAGCTTTCTTT. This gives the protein CSVDRDDTEAFF.

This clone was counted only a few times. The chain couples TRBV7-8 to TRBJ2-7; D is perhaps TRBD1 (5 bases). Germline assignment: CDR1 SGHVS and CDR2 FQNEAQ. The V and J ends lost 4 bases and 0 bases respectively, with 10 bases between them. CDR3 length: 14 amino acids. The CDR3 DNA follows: TGTGCCAGCAGCTCGCAGGGAAACTCCTACGAGCAGTACTTC. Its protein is CASSSQGNSYEQYF. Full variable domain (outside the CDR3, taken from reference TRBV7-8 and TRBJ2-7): GAGVSQSPRYKVAKRGQDVALRCDPISGHVSLFWYQQALGQGPEFLTYFQNEAQLDKSGLPSDRFFAERPEGSVSTLKIQRTQQEDSAVYLCASSSQGNSYEQYFGPGTRLTVT.

CDR3 region: CASSRKTGGRAYEQYF. As DNA, the CDR3 is TGTGCCAGCAGTCGCAAGACTGGCGGGAGGGCCTACGAGCAGTACTTC. The chain is built from TRBV5-6 and TRBJ2-7; 9 nucleotides agree with TRBD2. Germline lookup yields CDR1 SGHDT and CDR2 YYEEEE. J gave up 2 bases and V 5 bases, and 11 bases lay outside the gene matches. The CDR3 is made up of 16 amino acids.

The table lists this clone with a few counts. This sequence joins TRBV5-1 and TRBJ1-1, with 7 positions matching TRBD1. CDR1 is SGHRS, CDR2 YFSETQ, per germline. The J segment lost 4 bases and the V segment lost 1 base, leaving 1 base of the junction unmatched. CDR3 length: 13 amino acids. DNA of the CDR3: TGCGCCAGCAGCTTGTCAGGGGGCACTGAAGCTTTCTTT. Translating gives CASSLSGGTEAFF.

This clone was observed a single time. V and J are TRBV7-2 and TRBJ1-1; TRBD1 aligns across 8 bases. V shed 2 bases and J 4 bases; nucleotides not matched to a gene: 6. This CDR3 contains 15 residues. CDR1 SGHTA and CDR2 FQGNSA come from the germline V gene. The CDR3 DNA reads TGTGCCAGCAGCTTATATGGACAGGGAGTCACTGAAGCTTTCTTT. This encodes CASSLYGQGVTEAFF.

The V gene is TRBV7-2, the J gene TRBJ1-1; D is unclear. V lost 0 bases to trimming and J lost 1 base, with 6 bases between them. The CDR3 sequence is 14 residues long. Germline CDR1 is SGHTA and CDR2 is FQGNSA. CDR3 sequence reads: CASSLAASNTEAFF. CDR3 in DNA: TGTGCCAGCAGCTTAGCGGCCTCGAACACTGAAGCTTTCTTT. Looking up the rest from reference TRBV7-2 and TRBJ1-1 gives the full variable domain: GAGVSQSPSNKVTEKGKDVELRCDPISGHTALYWYRQSLGQGLEFLIYFQGNSAPDKSGLPSDRFSAERTGGSVSTLTIQRTQQEDSAVYLCASSLAASNTEAFFGQGTRLTVV.

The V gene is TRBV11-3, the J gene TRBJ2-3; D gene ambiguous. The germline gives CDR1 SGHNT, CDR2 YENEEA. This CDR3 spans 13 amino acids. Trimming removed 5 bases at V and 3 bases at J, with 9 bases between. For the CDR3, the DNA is TGTGCCAGCAGCCCCCCCGGGACAGATACGCAGTATTTT. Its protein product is CASSPPGTDTQYF.

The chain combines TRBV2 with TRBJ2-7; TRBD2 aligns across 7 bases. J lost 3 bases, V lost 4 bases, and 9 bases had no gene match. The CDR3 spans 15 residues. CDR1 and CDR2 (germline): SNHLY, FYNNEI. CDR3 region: CASSVVAGEGYEQYF. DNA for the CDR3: TGTGCCAGCAGTGTGGTGGCGGGAGAAGGCTACGAGCAGTACTTC.

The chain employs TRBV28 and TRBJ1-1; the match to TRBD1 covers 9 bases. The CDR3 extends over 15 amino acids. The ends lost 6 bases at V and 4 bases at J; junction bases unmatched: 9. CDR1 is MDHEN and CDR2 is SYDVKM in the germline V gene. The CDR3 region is CASRSPGQGGTEAFF. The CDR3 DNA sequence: TGTGCCAGCAGGAGCCCGGGACAGGGAGGCACTGAAGCTTTCTTT.

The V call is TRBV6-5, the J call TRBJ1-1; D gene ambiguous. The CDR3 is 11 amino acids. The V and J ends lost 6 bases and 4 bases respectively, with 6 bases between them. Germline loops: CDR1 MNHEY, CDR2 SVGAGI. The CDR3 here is CASSLSTEAFF. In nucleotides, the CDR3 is TGTGCCAGCAGCCTCTCCACTGAAGCTTTCTTT.

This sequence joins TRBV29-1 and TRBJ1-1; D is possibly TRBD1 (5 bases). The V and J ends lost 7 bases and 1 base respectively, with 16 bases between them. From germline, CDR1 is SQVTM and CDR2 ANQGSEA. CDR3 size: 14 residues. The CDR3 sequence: CSGGGGAGNTEAFF. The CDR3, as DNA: TGCAGCGGGGGAGGAGGGGCTGGGAACACTGAAGCTTTCTTT.

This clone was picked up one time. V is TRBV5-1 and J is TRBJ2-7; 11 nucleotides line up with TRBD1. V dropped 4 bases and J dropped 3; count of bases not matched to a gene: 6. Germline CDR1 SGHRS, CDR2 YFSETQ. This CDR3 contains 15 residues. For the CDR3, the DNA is TGCGCCAGCAGCCCGAGGACAGGGGGCATCTACGAGCAGTACTTC. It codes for CASSPRTGGIYEQYF.

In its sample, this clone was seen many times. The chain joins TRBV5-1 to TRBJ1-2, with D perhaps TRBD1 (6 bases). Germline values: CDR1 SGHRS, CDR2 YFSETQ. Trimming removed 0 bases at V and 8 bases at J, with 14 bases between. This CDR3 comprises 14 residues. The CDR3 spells CASSLGYPGEGYTF. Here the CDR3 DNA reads TGCGCCAGCAGCTTGGGATATCCAGGGGAGGGCTACACCTTC.

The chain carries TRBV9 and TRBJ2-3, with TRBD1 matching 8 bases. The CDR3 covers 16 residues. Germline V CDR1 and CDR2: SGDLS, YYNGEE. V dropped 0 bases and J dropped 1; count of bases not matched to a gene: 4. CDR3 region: CASSVAPGQGTDTQYF. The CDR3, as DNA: TGTGCCAGCAGCGTAGCCCCGGGACAGGGCACAGATACGCAGTATTTT.

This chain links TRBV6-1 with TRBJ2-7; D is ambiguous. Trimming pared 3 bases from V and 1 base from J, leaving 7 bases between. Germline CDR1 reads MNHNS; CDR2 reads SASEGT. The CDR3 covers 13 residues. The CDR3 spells CASSDYRSYEQYF. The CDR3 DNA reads TGTGCCAGCAGTGATTACAGATCCTACGAGCAGTACTTC.

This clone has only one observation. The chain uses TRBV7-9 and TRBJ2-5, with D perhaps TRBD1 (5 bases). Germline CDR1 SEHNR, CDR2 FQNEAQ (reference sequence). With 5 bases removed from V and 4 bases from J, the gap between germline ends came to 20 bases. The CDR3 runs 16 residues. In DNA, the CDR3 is TGTGCCAGCAGCGCTCCGTTAACAGGTTCGGGAGAGACCCAGTACTTC. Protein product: CASSAPLTGSGETQYF.

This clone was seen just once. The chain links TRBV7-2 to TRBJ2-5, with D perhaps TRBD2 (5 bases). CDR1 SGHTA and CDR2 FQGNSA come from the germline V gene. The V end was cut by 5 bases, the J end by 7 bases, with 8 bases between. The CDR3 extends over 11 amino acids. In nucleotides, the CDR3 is TGTGCCAGCAGCCAACTAGGGACCCAGTACTTC. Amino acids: CASSQLGTQYF.

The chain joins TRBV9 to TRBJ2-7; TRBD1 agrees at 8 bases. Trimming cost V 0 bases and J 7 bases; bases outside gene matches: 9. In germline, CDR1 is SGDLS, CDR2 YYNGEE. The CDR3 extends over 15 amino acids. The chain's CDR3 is CASSVGAGGLLEQYF. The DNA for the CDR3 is TGTGCCAGCAGCGTAGGTGCAGGGGGCTTGTTAGAGCAGTACTTC.